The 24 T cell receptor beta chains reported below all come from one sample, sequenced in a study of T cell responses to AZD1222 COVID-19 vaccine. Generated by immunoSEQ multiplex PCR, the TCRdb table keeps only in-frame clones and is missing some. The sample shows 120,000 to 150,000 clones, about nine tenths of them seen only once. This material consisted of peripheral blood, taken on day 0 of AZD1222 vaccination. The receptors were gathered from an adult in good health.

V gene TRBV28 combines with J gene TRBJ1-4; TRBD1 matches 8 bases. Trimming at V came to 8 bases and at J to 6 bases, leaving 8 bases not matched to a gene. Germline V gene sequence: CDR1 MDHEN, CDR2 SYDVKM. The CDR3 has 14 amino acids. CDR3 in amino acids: CASEDRGLYEKLFF. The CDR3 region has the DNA TGTGCCAGCGAAGACAGGGGACTGTATGAAAAACTGTTTTTT.

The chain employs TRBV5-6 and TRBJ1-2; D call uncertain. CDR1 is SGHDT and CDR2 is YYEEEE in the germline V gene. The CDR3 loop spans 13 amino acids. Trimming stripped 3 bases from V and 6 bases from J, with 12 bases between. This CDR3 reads CASSSYVSDGYTF. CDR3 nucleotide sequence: TGTGCCAGCAGCTCCTACGTATCGGATGGCTACACCTTC.

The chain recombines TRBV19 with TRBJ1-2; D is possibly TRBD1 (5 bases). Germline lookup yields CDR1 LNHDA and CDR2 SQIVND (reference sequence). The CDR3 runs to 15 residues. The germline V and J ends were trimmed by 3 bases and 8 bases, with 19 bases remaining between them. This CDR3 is CASSMETGRGGGYTF. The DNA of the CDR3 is TGTGCCAGTAGTATGGAAACAGGTCGAGGAGGAGGCTACACCTTC.

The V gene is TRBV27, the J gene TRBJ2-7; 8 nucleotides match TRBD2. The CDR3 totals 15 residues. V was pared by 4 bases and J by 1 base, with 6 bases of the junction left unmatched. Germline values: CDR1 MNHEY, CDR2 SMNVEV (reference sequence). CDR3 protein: CASSYRIAGSYEQYF. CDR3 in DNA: TGTGCCAGCAGTTATCGGATAGCGGGATCCTACGAGCAGTACTTC.

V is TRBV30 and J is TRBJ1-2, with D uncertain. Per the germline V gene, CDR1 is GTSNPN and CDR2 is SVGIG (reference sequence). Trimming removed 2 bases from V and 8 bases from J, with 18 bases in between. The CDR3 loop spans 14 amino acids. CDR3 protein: CAWSPHTGIGGYTF. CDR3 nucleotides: TGTGCCTGGAGTCCCCATACGGGGATTGGAGGCTACACCTTC.

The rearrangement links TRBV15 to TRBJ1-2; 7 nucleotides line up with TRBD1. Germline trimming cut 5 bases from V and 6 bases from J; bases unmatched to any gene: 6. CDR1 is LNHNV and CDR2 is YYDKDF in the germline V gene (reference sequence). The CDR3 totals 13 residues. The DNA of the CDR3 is TGTGCCACCAGCTTGGGACAGAAAGATGGCTACACCTTC. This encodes CATSLGQKDGYTF.

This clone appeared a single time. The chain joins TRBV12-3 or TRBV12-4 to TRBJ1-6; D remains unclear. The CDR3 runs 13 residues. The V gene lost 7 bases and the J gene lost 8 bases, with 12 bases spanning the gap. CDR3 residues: CASTLGPDSPLHF. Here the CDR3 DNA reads TGTGCCAGCACCCTTGGTCCCGATTCACCCCTCCACTTT.

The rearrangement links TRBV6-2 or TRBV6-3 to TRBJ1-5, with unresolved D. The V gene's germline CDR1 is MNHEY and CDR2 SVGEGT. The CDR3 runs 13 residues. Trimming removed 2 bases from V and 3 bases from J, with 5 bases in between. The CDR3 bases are TGTGCCAGCAGTTACGCAGTCAATCAGCCCCAGCATTTT. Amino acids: CASSYAVNQPQHF.

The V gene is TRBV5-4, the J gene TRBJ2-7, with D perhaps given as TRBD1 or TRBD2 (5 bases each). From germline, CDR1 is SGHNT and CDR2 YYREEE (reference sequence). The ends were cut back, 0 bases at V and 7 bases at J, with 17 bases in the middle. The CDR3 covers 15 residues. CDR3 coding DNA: TGTGCCAGCAGCTTGGGGGGACCAACCTTAGCTGAGCAGTACTTC. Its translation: CASSLGGPTLAEQYF.

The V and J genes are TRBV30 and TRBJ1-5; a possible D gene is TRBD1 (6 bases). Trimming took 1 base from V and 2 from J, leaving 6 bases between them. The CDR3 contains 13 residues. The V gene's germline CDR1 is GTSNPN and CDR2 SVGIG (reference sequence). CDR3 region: CAWSGQGNQPQHF. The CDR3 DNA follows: TGTGCCTGGAGTGGACAGGGCAATCAGCCCCAGCATTTT. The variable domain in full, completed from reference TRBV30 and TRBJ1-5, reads SQTIHQWPATLVQPVGSPLSLECTVEGTSNPNLYWYRQAAGRGLQLLFYSVGIGQISSEVPQNLSASRPQDRQFILSSKKLLLSDSGFYLCAWSGQGNQPQHFGDGTRLSIL.

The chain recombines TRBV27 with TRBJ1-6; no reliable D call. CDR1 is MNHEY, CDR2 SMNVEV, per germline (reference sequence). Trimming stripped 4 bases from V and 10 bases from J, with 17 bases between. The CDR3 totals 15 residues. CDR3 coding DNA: TGTGCCAGCAGTTCCAGTGGGGAGGGTAGGTCACCCCTCCACTTT. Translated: CASSSSGEGRSPLHF.

In DNA, the CDR3 is TGCAGCGTTGAAGAGGGGGGCAGGTATGGCTACACCTTC. Its translation is CSVEEGGRYGYTF. The chain uses TRBV29-1 and TRBJ1-2; possible D gene TRBD1, 6 bases. With 0 bases removed from V and 5 bases from J, the gap between germline ends came to 10 bases. The CDR3 loop spans 13 amino acids. Germline loops: CDR1 SQVTM, CDR2 ANQGSEA.

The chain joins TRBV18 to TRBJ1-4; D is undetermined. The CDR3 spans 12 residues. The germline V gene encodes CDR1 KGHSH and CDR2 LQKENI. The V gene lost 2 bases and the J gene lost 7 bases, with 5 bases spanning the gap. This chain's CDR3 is CASSPLGEKLFF. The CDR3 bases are TGTGCCAGCTCACCATTGGGTGAAAAACTGTTTTTT.

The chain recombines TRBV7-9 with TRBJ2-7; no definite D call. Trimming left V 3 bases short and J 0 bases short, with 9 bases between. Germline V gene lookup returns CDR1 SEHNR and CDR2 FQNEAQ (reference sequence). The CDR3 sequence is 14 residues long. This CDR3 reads CASSLYESSYEQYF. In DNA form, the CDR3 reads TGTGCCAGCAGCTTGTACGAGTCCTCCTACGAGCAGTACTTC.

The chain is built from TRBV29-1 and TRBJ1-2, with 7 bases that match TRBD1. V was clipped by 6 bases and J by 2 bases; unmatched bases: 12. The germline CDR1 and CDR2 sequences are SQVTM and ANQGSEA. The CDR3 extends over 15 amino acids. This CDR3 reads CSVNSDRVTNYGYTF. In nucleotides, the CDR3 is TGCAGCGTCAATTCTGACAGGGTAACCAACTATGGCTACACCTTC.

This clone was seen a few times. The CDR3 is CASSLEKGTEAFF. CDR3 DNA: TGTGCCAGCAGCTTAGAAAAAGGTACTGAAGCTTTCTTT. The chain combines TRBV11-2 with TRBJ1-1; D uncertain. Trimming removed 0 bases at V and 5 bases at J, with 7 bases between. This CDR3 region has 13 residues. The germline gives CDR1 SGHAT, CDR2 FQNNGV.

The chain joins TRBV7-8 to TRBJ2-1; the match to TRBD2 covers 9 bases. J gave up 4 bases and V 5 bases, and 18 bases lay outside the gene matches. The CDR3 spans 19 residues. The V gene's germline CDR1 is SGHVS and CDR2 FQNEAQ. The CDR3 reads CASSPWTSATFRGYNEQFF. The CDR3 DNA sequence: TGTGCCAGCAGCCCCTGGACTAGCGCCACCTTCAGGGGATACAATGAGCAGTTCTTC.

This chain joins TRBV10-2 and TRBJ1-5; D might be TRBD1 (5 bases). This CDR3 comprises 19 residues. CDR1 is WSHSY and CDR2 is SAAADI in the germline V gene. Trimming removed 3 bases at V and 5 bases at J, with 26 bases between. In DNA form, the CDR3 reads TGCGCCAGCAGTGATAGGACATCCGGAGGGCGCAGTGACGATCAGCCCCAGCATTTT. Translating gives CASSDRTSGGRSDDQPQHF.

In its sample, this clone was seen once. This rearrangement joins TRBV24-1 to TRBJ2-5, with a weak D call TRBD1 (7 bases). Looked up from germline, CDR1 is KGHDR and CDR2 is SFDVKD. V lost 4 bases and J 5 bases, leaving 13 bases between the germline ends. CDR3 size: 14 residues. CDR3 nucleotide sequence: TGTGCCACCAGTGAGGAGGGGGCGGGTGAGACCCAGTACTTC. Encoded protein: CATSEEGAGETQYF.

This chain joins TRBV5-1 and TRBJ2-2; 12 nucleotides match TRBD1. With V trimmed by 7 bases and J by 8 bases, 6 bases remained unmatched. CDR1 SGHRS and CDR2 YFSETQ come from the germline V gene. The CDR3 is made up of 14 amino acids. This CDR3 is CASGTGGASGELFF. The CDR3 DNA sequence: TGCGCCAGCGGGACAGGGGGCGCGTCTGGGGAGCTGTTTTTT.

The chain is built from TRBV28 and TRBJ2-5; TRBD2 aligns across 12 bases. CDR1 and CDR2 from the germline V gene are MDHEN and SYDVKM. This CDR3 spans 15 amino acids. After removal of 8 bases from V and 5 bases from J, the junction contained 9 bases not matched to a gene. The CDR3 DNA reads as TGTGCCAGCTGGCCTAGCGGGAGGGGCACGGAGACCCAGTACTTC. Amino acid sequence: CASWPSGRGTETQYF.

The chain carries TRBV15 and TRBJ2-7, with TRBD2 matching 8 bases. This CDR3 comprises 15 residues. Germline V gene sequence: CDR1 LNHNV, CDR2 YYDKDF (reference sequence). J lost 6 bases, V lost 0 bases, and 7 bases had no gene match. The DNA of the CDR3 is TGTGCCACCAGCAGAGATAAGGCGGGAGGTGGCGAGCAGTACTTC. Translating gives CATSRDKAGGGEQYF.

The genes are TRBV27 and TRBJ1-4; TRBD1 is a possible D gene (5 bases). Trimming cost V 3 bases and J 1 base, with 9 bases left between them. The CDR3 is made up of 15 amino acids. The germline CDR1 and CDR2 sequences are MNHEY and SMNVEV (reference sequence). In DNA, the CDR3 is TGTGCCAGCAGTTTGTACGGGGGAACTAATGAAAAACTGTTTTTT. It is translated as CASSLYGGTNEKLFF.

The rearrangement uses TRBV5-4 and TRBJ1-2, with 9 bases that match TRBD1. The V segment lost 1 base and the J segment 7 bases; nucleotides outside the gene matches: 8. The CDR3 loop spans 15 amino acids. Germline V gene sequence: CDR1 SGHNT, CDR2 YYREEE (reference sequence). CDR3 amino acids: CASSLQGQGLVGYTF. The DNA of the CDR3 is TGTGCCAGCAGCTTGCAGGGACAGGGCCTTGTTGGCTACACCTTC.